The next 22 T cell receptor beta chains were all read from a single sample in a study of identical twins. TCRdb re-analysed the 5' RACE reads in MiXCR, keeping a single row per CDR3 protein. The data hold some 1,700,000 distinct CDR3 sequences, with under 35% observed a single time. Sequenced: cord blood. Receptors originate from a newborn girl in good health.

Many counts were recorded for this clonotype. One junction end does not reproduce the germline sequence, and a read error may be involved. The V gene is TRBV5-1, the J gene TRBJ1-1; the D is unclear. The germline V gene encodes CDR1 SGHRS and CDR2 YFSETQ. CDR3 length: 11 residues. CDR3 DNA sequence: TGTGCCAGCAGCTTTTTGGGTGAAGCTTTCTTT. Translated: CASSFLGEAFF.

The rearrangement uses TRBV4-2 and TRBJ1-1; D perhaps matches TRBD1 (5 bases). V was trimmed by 0 bases and J by 8 bases, leaving 10 bases between them. The CDR3 is 13 residues long. Germline values: CDR1 LGHNA, CDR2 YNFKEQ. CDR3 sequence reads: CASSQENSGEAFF. The DNA of the CDR3 is TGTGCCAGCAGCCAAGAGAACTCAGGGGAAGCTTTCTTT.

A few counts support this clonotype. Here the CDR3 reads CASSFSGGASYNEQFF. The CDR3, as DNA: TGCGCCAGCAGCTTTAGCGGGGGGGCATCCTACAATGAGCAGTTCTTC. The chain employs TRBV5-1 and TRBJ2-1; 11 nucleotides match TRBD2. The germline gives CDR1 SGHRS, CDR2 YFSETQ. The CDR3 length is 16 residues. J lost 1 base, V lost 2 bases, and 2 bases had no gene match.

V usage is TRBV21-1 and J usage is TRBJ1-2. TRBV21-1 is labeled a pseudogene. The CDR3 has 11 amino acids. CDR3 protein: CASRSAYGYTF. The CDR3, as DNA: TGTGCCAGCAGGTCCGCCTATGGCTACACCTTC.

Comments on this clonotype: A much more abundant neighbour one base away suggests this may be a read error. The chain uses TRBV25-1 and TRBJ2-1; maybe TRBD1 (5 bases). The CDR3 contains 14 residues. V was trimmed by 3 bases and J by 10 bases, leaving 16 bases between them. Germline V gene lookup returns CDR1 MGHDK and CDR2 SYGVNS. This CDR3 is CASSDRQGSYEQFF. Here the CDR3 DNA reads TGTGCCAGCAGTGATCGCCAGGGATCCTACGAGCAGTTCTTC.

In its sample, this clonotype was seen once. J is TRBJ2-2 and V is TRBV6-5, with TRBD2 matching 7 bases. The CDR3 extends over 14 amino acids. Per the germline V gene, CDR1 is MNHEY and CDR2 is SVGAGI. Losses at the gene ends were 11 bases for V and 1 base for J; bases not matched to a gene: 7. The CDR3 region has the DNA TGTGCCGCCCACTCTAGCGGGAACACCGGGGAGCTGTTTTTT. It is translated as CAAHSSGNTGELFF.

This clonotype has only a few counts. The chain joins TRBV12-3 or TRBV12-4 to TRBJ2-5; D call uncertain. V was cut by 2 bases and J by 2 bases, with 12 bases left in between. This CDR3 comprises 15 residues. The CDR3 nucleotides read TGTGCCAGCAGTTTATTGTCCAGCAGGCAAGAGACCCAGTACTTC. Translating it yields CASSLLSSRQETQYF.

V gene TRBV9 combines with J gene TRBJ2-2; no clear D gene. The V end was cut by 0 bases, the J end by 7 bases, with 7 bases between. CDR1 is SGDLS, CDR2 YYNGEE, per germline. This CDR3 is built from 13 residues. The CDR3 DNA reads as TGTGCCAGCAGCGTAGGCCCAGACGGGGAGCTGTTTTTT. Residues: CASSVGPDGELFF.

This clonotype was picked up many times. The rearrangement uses TRBV12-3 or TRBV12-4 and TRBJ2-7; TRBD2 matches 11 bases. V gave up 6 bases and J gave up 3 bases; unmatched junction bases: 7. The CDR3 sequence is 15 residues long. CDR3 coding DNA: TGTGCCAGCAGCCCATTTAGCGGGAGGGTCTACGAGCAGTACTTC. Protein: CASSPFSGRVYEQYF.

The V call is TRBV12-3 or TRBV12-4, the J call TRBJ2-5, with 11 bases lining up with TRBD1. The length of the CDR3 is 17 residues. The V segment lost 8 bases and the J segment 3 bases; nucleotides outside the gene matches: 14. The CDR3 nucleotides are TGTGCCAGCCGCCTTGGAGGGACAGGGGGTATGGAAGAGACCCAGTACTTC. Residues: CASRLGGTGGMEETQYF.

This clonotype turned up a few times. The chain combines TRBV30 with TRBJ1-6; tentative D call: TRBD1 (5 bases). This CDR3 contains 15 residues. Deletions cut 1 base from V and 6 bases from J, with 13 bases between. Per the germline V gene, CDR1 is GTSNPN and CDR2 is SVGIG (reference sequence). The CDR3 DNA follows: TGTGCCTGGAGTGGAACCGGACACTCTAATTCACCCCTCCACTTT. Protein: CAWSGTGHSNSPLHF. Full variable domain (missing parts from reference TRBV30 and TRBJ1-6): SQTIHQWPATLVQPVGSPLSLECTVEGTSNPNLYWYRQAAGRGLQLLFYSVGIGQISSEVPQNLSASRPQDRQFILSSKKLLLSDSGFYLCAWSGTGHSNSPLHFGNGTRLTVT.

This clonotype was seen more than once but under ten times. A junction end diverges from the germline sequence, so it may reflect a read error. The CDR3 nucleotides read TGTGCCAGCAGCTTGAGAGCGGGGGTACTCACAGTTACGCAGTATTTT. Translation gives CASSLRAGVLTVTQYF. The V and J genes are TRBV11-1 and TRBJ2-3, with 8 bases identical to TRBD2. This CDR3 spans 16 amino acids. CDR1 is SGHAT and CDR2 is FQDESV in the germline V gene (reference sequence).

This clonotype came up a few times. The chain is built from TRBV28 and TRBJ2-4, with TRBD2 matching over 9 bases. The tail of the sequence fits TRBJ2-7 better, so the J call may be wrong. Germline V lookup: CDR1 MDHEN, CDR2 SYDVKM. The CDR3 covers 15 residues. The CDR3 bases are TGTGCCAGCAGTCGATTTAGCGGGAGAATCAACGAGCAGTACTTC. It is translated as CASSRFSGRINEQYF.

A note on this clonotype: One base away lies a much larger clone, so this may be a sequencing read error. The chain links TRBV28 to TRBJ2-3; D gene ambiguous. This CDR3 region has 13 residues. The V and J ends lost 6 bases and 6 bases respectively, with 13 bases between them. CDR1 is MDHEN, CDR2 SYDVKM, per germline. CDR3: CASSKNKVDTQYF. The CDR3 nucleotides are TGTGCCAGCAGCAAGAACAAGGTGGATACGCAGTATTTT.

The chain combines TRBV7-2 with TRBJ2-4; D gene uncertain. V was trimmed by 7 bases and J by 1 base, leaving 14 bases between them. CDR1 is SGHTA, CDR2 FQGNSA, per germline. The CDR3 sequence is 15 residues long. CDR3 sequence reads: CASTELGMAKNIQYF. Written as DNA, the CDR3 is TGTGCCAGCACCGAGCTTGGGATGGCCAAAAACATTCAGTACTTC.

This clonotype was seen just once. The chain combines TRBV20-1 with TRBJ2-1; D perhaps matches TRBD2 (5 bases). Germline CDR1 reads DFQATT; CDR2 reads SNEGSKA (reference sequence). With 7 bases removed from V and 8 bases from J, the gap between germline ends came to 18 bases. The CDR3 runs 13 residues. CDR3: CSGGLGSSDEQFF. CDR3 in DNA: TGCAGTGGAGGACTGGGGAGTTCTGATGAGCAGTTCTTC.

This clonotype was detected only a few times. V gene TRBV12-3 or TRBV12-4 combines with J gene TRBJ2-1, with a possible D match to TRBD2 (6 bases). The CDR3 has 13 residues. Between the trimmed V and J ends, which lost 0 bases and 10 bases, there was a span of 10 bases. The CDR3 DNA sequence: TGTGCCAGCAGTTTAGCGGGAGGCCCCGAGCAGTTCTTC. This sequence encodes CASSLAGGPEQFF.

This clonotype showed up many times. V and J are TRBV5-1 and TRBJ1-6; D remains unclear. The germline V gene has CDR1 SGHRS and CDR2 YFSETQ. The CDR3 runs 12 residues. The V end was cut by 5 bases, the J end by 7 bases, with 7 bases between. In nucleotides, the CDR3 is TGCGCCAGCAGACAGAGCAATTCACCCCTCCACTTT. Translation: CASRQSNSPLHF.

This clonotype was picked up a small number of times. One end of the junction does not line up with germline, which may come from a read error. This chain connects TRBV27 to TRBJ2-1; D gene unclear. This CDR3 is 12 amino acids long. Germline V gene data show CDR1 as MNHEY and CDR2 as SMNVEV (reference sequence). CDR3: CASSISSNEQFF. CDR3 in DNA: TGTGCCAGCAGTATATCCTCCAATGAGCAGTTCTTC.

This chain connects TRBV5-1 to TRBJ2-3; 16 bases map to TRBD2. Per the germline V gene, CDR1 is SGHRS and CDR2 is YFSETQ. This CDR3 comprises 19 residues. V lost 0 bases and J lost 4; bases outside the gene matches: 8. CDR3: CASSLDGTSGRALADTQYF. The CDR3 region has the DNA TGCGCCAGCAGCTTGGACGGGACTAGCGGGAGGGCCTTGGCAGATACGCAGTATTTT. The complete variable domain, with remaining parts taken from reference TRBV5-1 and TRBJ2-3, reads KAGVTQTPRYLIKTRGQQVTLSCSPISGHRSVSWYQQTPGQGLQFLFEYFSETQRNKGNFPGRFSGRQFSNSRSEMNVSTLELGDSALYLCASSLDGTSGRALADTQYFGPGTRLTVL.

A few counts support this clonotype. The rearrangement uses TRBV20-1 and TRBJ1-3; D gene ambiguous. With 6 bases removed from V and 0 bases from J, the gap between germline ends came to 15 bases. Germline CDR1 is DFQATT and CDR2 is SNEGSKA (reference sequence). The CDR3 runs to 15 residues. This CDR3 reads CSATSTGFSGNTIYF. The DNA for the CDR3 is TGCAGTGCGACCTCCACCGGGTTCTCTGGAAACACCATATATTTT.

This clonotype has more than one count but fewer than ten. J is TRBJ1-1 and V is TRBV29-1; 7 positions agree with TRBD1. Germline values: CDR1 SQVTM, CDR2 ANQGSEA. The CDR3 length is 13 residues. The CDR3: CSVHRGLNTEAFF. The DNA of the CDR3 is TGCAGTGTGCACAGGGGCCTTAACACTGAAGCTTTCTTT.